This T cell receptor (beta chain) was identified in a study of T-cell memory formation after mild COVID-19. Study-level background: In these data, TCR clusters were largely donor specific. Study-wide points: Balance between CD4 and CD8 was seen in clones contracting day 15 to 85, and a CD4+ lean was seen in later expanders. For second-wave clones that peaked at day 37, SARS-CoV-2 specificity went unverified. The pre-infection memory compartment contained some responding clones, suggesting cross-reactive memory joined.

In TCRdb, the 5' RACE reads were re-called with MiXCR into one record per CDR3 protein. The repertoire holds fewer than 90,000 distinct CDR3 sequences, with approximately 15% as singletons. Note on this clonotype: Its antigen remains unidentified.

Trimming stripped 1 base from V and 6 bases from J, with 16 bases between. CDR1 is LGHNA, CDR2 YSLEER, per germline. CDR3 length: 16 amino acids. This TCR derives from an adult woman who had mild COVID-19 (a few samples of this study predate the infection). Cell type and time point are not known. The rearrangement joins TRBV4-3 to TRBJ2-1; a weak D match, TRBD2 (5 bases). Sequencing input: PBMCs or a T cell subset sorted from them (not recorded which). In DNA, the CDR3 is TGCGCCAGCAGCCAAGGGCCTAGCTTCAGCGGCAATGAGCAGTTCTTC. This codes for CASSQGPSFSGNEQFF.